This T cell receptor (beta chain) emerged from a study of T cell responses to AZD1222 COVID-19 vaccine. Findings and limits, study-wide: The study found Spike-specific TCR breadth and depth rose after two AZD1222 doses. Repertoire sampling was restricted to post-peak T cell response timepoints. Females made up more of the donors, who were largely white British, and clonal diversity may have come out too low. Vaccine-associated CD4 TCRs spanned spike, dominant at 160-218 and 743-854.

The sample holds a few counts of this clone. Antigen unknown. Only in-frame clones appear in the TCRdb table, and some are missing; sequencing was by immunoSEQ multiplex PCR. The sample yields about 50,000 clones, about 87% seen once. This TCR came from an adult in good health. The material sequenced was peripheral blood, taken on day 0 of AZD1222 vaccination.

The CDR3 loop reads CASSEGAGAYNEQFF. In DNA form, the CDR3 reads TGTGCCAGCAGTGAAGGGGCGGGAGCCTACAATGAGCAGTTCTTC. The rearrangement uses TRBV6-1 and TRBJ2-1; 7 bases map to TRBD2. The germline CDR1 and CDR2 sequences are MNHNS and SASEGT. J gave up 2 bases and V 1 base, and 2 bases lay outside the gene matches. The CDR3 extends over 15 amino acids.